This T cell receptor (beta chain) was obtained from a study of T cell responses to AZD1222 COVID-19 vaccine. Germline V gene sequence: CDR1 MNHEY, CDR2 SVGAGI. V lost 2 bases to trimming and J lost 2 bases, with 16 bases between them. The CDR3 has 16 residues. Sequenced by immunoSEQ multiplex PCR; TCRdb stores in-frame clones only, minus some. The sample records about 140,000 clones, approximately 90% being singletons. V is TRBV6-5 and J is TRBJ2-7; a weak D match, TRBD1 (6 bases). Here the sequenced sample was peripheral blood, taken on day 0 of AZD1222 vaccination. The TCR was taken from an adult in good health. The CDR3 sequence is CASSYPTGKSTYEQYF. Here the CDR3 DNA reads TGTGCCAGCAGTTACCCCACAGGGAAGTCGACCTACGAGCAGTACTTC.